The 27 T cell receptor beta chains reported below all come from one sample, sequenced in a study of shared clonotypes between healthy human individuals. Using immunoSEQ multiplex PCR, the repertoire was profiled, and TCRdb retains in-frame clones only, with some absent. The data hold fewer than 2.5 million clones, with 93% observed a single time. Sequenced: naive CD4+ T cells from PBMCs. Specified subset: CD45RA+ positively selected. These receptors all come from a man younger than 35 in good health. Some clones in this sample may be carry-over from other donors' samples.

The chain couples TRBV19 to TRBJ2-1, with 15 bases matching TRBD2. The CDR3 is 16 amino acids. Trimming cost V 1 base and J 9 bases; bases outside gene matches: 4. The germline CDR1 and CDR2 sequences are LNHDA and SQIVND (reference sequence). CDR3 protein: CASSIVEGLAGGEQFF. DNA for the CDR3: TGTGCCAGTAGTATAGTTGAGGGACTAGCGGGAGGTGAGCAGTTCTTC.

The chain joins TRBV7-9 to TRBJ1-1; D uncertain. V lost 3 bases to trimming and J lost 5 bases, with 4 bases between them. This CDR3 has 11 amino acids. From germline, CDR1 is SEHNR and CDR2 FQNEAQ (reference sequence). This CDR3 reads CASSFLTEAFF. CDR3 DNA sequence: TGTGCCAGCAGCTTTTTAACTGAAGCTTTCTTT.

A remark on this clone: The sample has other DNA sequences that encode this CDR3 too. For the CDR3, the DNA is TGTGCCAGCAGTTCCCCCGGTGCCTACGAGCAGTACTTC. Its protein product is CASSSPGAYEQYF. The chain couples TRBV28 to TRBJ2-7; D is ambiguous. CDR1 is MDHEN and CDR2 is SYDVKM in the germline V gene. Trimming removed 4 bases from V and 2 bases from J, with 9 bases in between. The CDR3 runs to 13 residues.

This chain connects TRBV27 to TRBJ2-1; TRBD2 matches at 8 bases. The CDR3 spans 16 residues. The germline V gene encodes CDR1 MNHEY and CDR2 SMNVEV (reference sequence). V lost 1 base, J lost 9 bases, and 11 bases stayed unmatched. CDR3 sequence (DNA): TGTGCCAGCAGTTTATTTACCGGGACTAGGGGCCCTGAGCAGTTCTTC. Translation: CASSLFTGTRGPEQFF.

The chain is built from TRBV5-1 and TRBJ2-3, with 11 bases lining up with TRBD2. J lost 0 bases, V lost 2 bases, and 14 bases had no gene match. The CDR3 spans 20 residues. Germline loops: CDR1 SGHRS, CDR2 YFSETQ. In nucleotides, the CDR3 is TGCGCCAGCAGCTTATTCCTGACTAGCGGGACCCTCTCTAGCACAGATACGCAGTATTTT. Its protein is CASSLFLTSGTLSSTDTQYF.

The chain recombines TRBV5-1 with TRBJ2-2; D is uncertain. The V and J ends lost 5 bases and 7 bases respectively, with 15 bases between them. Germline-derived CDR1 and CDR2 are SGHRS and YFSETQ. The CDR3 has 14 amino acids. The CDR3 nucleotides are TGCGCCAGCAGGCCCACGGGCCCCGACGGGGAGCTGTTTTTT. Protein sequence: CASRPTGPDGELFF.

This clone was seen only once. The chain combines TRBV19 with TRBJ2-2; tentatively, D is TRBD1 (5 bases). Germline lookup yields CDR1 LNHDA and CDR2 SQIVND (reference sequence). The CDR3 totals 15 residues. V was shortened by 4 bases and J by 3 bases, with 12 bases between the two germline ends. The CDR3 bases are TGTGCCAGTAGTAGGACATTACTGGACACCGGGGAGCTGTTTTTT. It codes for CASSRTLLDTGELFF.

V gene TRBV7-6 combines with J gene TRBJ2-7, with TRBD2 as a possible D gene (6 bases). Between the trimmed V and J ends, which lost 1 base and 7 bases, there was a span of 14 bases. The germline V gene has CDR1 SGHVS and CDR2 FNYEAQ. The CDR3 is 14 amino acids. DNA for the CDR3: TGTGCCAGCAGCTTAGTGCGGTCCGGAGGGGAGCAGTACTTC. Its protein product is CASSLVRSGGEQYF.

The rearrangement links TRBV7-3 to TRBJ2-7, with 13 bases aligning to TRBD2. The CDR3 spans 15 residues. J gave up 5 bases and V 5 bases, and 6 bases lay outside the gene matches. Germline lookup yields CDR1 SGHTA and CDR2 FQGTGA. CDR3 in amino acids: CASSQLAGGPHEQYF. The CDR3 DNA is TGTGCCAGCAGCCAACTAGCGGGAGGGCCCCACGAGCAGTACTTC.

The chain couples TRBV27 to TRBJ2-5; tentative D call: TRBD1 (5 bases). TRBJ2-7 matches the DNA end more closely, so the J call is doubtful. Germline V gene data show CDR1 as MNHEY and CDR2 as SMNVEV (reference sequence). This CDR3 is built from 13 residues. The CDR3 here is CASRTAGSYEQYF. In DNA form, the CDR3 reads TGTGCCAGCAGGACAGCAGGCTCCTACGAGCAGTACTTC.

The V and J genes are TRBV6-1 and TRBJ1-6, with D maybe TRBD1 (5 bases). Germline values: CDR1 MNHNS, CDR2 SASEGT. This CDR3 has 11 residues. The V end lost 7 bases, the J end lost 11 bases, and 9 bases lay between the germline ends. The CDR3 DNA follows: TGTGCCAGCACTTCAGGGACACCCCTCCACTTT. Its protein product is CASTSGTPLHF.

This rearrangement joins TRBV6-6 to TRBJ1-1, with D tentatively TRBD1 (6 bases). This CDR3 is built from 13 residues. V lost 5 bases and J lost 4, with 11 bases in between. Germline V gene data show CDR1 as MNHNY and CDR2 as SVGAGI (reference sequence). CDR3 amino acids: CASSAQGITEAFF. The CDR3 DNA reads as TGTGCCAGCAGTGCACAGGGAATCACTGAAGCTTTCTTT.

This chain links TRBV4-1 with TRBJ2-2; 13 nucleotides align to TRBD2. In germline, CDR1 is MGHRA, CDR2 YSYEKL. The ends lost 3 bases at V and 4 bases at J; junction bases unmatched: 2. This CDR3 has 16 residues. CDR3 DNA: TGCGCCAGCAGCCAGGGGACTAGCGGGATCACCGGGGAGCTGTTTTTT. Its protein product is CASSQGTSGITGELFF.

CDR3 DNA: TGCGCCAGCAGCTTGTGGCTAGCGGATAACAATGAGCAGTTCTTC. Amino acids: CASSLWLADNNEQFF. V and J are TRBV5-1 and TRBJ2-1; 7 bases line up with TRBD2. The germline CDR1 and CDR2 sequences are SGHRS and YFSETQ. The CDR3 has 15 amino acids. The J segment lost 5 bases and the V segment lost 1 base, leaving 6 bases of the junction unmatched.

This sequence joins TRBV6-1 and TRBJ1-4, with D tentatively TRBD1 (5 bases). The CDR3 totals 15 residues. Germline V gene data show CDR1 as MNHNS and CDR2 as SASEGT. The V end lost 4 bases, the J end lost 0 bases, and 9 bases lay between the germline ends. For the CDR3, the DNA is TGTGCCAGCAGTGCGACAGTCGCAACTAATGAAAAACTGTTTTTT. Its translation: CASSATVATNEKLFF.

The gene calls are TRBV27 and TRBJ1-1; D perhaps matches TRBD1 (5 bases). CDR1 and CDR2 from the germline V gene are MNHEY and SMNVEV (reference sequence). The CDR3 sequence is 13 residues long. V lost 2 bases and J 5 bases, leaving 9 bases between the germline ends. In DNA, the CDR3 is TGTGCCAGCAGTTTAGGGGGTTGGACTGAAGCTTTCTTT. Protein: CASSLGGWTEAFF.

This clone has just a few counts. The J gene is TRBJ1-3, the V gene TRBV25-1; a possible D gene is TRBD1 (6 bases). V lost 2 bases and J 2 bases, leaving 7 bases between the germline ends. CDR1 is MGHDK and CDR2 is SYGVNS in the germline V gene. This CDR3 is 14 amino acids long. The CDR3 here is CASSEQGTGNTIYF. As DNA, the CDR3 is TGTGCCAGCAGTGAACAGGGGACTGGAAACACCATATATTTT.

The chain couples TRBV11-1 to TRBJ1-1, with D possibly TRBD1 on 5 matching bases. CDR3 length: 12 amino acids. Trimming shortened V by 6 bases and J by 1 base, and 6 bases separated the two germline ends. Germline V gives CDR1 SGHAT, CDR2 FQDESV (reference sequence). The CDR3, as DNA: TGTGCCAGCAGTACAGGGAACACTGAAGCTTTCTTT. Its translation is CASSTGNTEAFF.

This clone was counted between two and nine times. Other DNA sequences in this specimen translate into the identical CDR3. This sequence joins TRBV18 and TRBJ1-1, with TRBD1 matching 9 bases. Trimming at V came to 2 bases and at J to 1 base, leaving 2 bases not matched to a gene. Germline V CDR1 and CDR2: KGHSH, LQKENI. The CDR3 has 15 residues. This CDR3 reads CASSPWTGENTEAFF. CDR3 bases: TGTGCCAGCTCACCATGGACAGGGGAGAACACTGAAGCTTTCTTT.

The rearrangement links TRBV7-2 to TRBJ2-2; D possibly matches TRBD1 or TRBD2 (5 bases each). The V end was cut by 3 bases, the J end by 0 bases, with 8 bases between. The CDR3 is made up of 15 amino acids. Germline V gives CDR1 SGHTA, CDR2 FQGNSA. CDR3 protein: CASSFWGSNTGELFF. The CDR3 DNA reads TGTGCCAGCAGCTTCTGGGGGTCGAACACCGGGGAGCTGTTTTTT.

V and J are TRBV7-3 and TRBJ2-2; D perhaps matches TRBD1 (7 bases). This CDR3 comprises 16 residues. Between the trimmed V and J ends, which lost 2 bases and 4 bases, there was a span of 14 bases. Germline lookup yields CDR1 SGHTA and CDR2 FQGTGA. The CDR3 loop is CASSLFAGGITGELFF. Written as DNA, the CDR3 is TGTGCCAGCAGCTTATTCGCAGGGGGGATCACCGGGGAGCTGTTTTTT.

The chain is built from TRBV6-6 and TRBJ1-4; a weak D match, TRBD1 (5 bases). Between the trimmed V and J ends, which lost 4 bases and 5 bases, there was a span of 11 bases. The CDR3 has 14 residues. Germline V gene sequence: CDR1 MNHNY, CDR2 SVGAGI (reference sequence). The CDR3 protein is CASSWRQLNEKLFF. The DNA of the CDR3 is TGTGCCAGCAGTTGGCGACAGCTAAATGAAAAACTGTTTTTT.

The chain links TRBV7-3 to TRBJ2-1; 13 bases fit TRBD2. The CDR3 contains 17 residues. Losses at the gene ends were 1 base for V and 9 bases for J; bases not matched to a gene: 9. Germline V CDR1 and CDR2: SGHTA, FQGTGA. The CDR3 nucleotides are TGTGCCAGCAGCTTAAATGCGGGGACTAGCGGGATGAGTGAGCAGTTCTTC. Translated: CASSLNAGTSGMSEQFF.

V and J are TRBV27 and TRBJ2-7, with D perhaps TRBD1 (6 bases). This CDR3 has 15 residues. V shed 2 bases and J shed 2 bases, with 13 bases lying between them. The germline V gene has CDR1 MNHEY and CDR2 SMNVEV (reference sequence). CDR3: CASSLPGQKPYEQYF. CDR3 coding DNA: TGTGCCAGCAGTTTACCCGGACAGAAGCCCTACGAGCAGTACTTC.

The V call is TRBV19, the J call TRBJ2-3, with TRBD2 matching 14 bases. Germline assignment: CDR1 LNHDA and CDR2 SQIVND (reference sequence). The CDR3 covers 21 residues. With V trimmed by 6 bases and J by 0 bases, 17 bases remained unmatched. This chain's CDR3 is CASSWIGGLAGVWTSTDTQYF. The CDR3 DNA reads TGTGCCAGTAGCTGGATAGGGGGACTAGCGGGAGTATGGACTAGCACAGATACGCAGTATTTT.

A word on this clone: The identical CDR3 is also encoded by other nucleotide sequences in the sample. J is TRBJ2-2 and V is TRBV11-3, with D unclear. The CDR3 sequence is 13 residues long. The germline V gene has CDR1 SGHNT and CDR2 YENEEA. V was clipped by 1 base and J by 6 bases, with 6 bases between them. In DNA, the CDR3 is TGTGCCAGCAGCTTAGCTCTGGCCGGGGAGCTGTTTTTT. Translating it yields CASSLALAGELFF.

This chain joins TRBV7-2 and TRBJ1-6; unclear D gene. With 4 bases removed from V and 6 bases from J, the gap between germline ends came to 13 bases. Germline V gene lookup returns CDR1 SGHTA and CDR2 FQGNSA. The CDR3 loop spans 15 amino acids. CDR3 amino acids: CASSSLFGVNSPLHF. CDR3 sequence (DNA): TGTGCCAGCAGCTCTTTATTTGGGGTTAATTCACCCCTCCACTTT.